The text below deals with one TCR beta chain. Authors' analysis steps: Reference gene primer amplification gave estimated nucleated cell counts. Measured with immunoSEQ multiplex PCR; TCRdb has only the in-frame clones, and not every one. Clone size and the V and J calls come from that table; the DNA yielded D and trimming. This table has over 150,000 clones, about 87% appearing once. This record belongs to a study of blood T cell repertoires in COVID-19. Study background: The United States, Italy and Spain were the sources of the acute and convalescent COVID-19 samples.

The clonotype comes from a woman in her sixties who had recovered from COVID-19. Sequencing was done on a sample of peripheral blood.

CDR3 loop: CASSPGIMEKLFF. CDR3 DNA: TGCGCCAGCAGCCCCGGTATTATGGAAAAACTGTTTTTT. The J gene is TRBJ1-4, the V gene TRBV5-1; D gene uncertain. The CDR3 loop spans 13 amino acids. Deletions cut 4 bases from V and 8 bases from J, with 12 bases between. Germline values: CDR1 SGHRS, CDR2 YFSETQ.